These 26 T cell receptor beta chains were sequenced from one sample in a study of early T cells in non-severe SARS-CoV-2 infection (dated by TCRdb to the early 2020s). Library preparation was by 5' RACE. Instrument on record: NextSeq 500. TCRdb reprocessing: public reads trimmed at Q25 with fastp, clones called with MiXCR, in-frame beta chains kept. Every CDR3 protein is listed once, alongside the most common genes and DNA of its rows. The sample yields about 90,000 distinct CDR3 sequences; 13% to 15% were counted once. Of the sample, roughly 6.4% falls within the top ten clones. Material: whole blood. These receptors were obtained from an adult who was a healthcare worker with PCR-confirmed SARS-CoV-2 infection or an uninfected control (not recorded which).

The V gene is TRBV21-1, the J gene TRBJ2-5; the table's TRBD1 call for D was not verified on the DNA. TRBV21-1 constitutes a pseudogene. CDR3 size: 17 residues. The CDR3, as DNA: TGTGCCAGCAGCCCCCGATATCCTCGGGACAGCCAAGAGACCCAGTACTTC. Amino acids: CASSPRYPRDSQETQYF.

This chain uses TRBV11-3 with TRBJ2-5, with a possible D match to TRBD2 (6 bases). Germline values: CDR1 SGHNT, CDR2 YENEEA. V gave up 2 bases and J gave up 4 bases, with 17 bases separating them. This CDR3 is built from 16 residues. The CDR3 bases are TGTGCCAGCAGCTTAAGCGGTGCGGGGCCCACAGAGACCCAGTACTTC. It codes for CASSLSGAGPTETQYF. The full variable domain, in which reference TRBV11-3 and TRBJ2-5 provide the parts outside the CDR3, is EAGVVQSPRYKIIEKKQPVAFWCNPISGHNTLYWYLQNLGQGPELLIRYENEEAVDDSQLPKDRFSAERLKGVDSTLKIQPAELGDSAVYLCASSLSGAGPTETQYFGPGTRLLVL.

This clonotype was observed at least ten times. The CDR3 loop reads CASSLRGAGANVLTF. CDR3 bases: TGTGCCAGCAGCTTAAGAGGGGCTGGGGCCAACGTCCTGACTTTC. The gene calls are TRBV11-2 and TRBJ2-6; D assignment may be TRBD1 or TRBD2 (5 bases each). Trimming removed 2 bases at V and 2 bases at J, with 7 bases between. The germline V gene encodes CDR1 SGHAT and CDR2 FQNNGV. This CDR3 has 15 amino acids.

This rearrangement joins TRBV30 to TRBJ1-5, with unresolved D. V shed 1 base and J shed 0 bases, with 4 bases lying between them. Looked up from germline, CDR1 is GTSNPN and CDR2 is SVGIG (reference sequence). The CDR3 consists of 13 residues. The CDR3 protein is CAWSGNSNQPQHF. For the CDR3, the DNA is TGTGCCTGGAGTGGGAATAGCAATCAGCCCCAGCATTTT.

This clonotype was detected only a few times. This chain joins TRBV12-3 or TRBV12-4 and TRBJ2-2, with D perhaps given as TRBD1 or TRBD2 (6 bases each). Trimming removed 10 bases from V and 2 bases from J, with 14 bases in between. CDR3 length: 14 residues. CDR3 nucleotides: TGTGCCACCCAAGCCGGGGGCAACACCGGGGAGCTGTTTTTT. This codes for CATQAGGNTGELFF.

DNA of the CDR3: TGCGCCAGCAGCTTGAGCGGGCCCCCAGTTGCCGAGCAGTACTTC. Encoded protein: CASSLSGPPVAEQYF. The J gene is TRBJ2-7, the V gene TRBV5-1; tentatively, D is TRBD2 (6 bases). With 1 base removed from V and 6 bases from J, the gap between germline ends came to 17 bases. The CDR3 runs to 15 residues. In germline, CDR1 is SGHRS, CDR2 YFSETQ.

The CDR3 region has the DNA TGTGCCTGGAGTGAAGCGGACTTAGCCAAAAACATTCAGTACTTC. This sequence encodes CAWSEADLAKNIQYF. J is TRBJ2-4 and V is TRBV30, with D possibly matching TRBD2 (5 bases). The CDR3 extends over 15 amino acids. The V gene's germline CDR1 is GTSNPN and CDR2 SVGIG (reference sequence). V dropped 1 base and J dropped 0 bases, with 10 bases sitting between them.

This clonotype was counted ten times or more. V and J are TRBV9 and TRBJ1-1; 7 bases are shared with TRBD1. The germline V gene has CDR1 SGDLS and CDR2 YYNGEE. The CDR3 length is 17 residues. Losses at the gene ends were 3 bases for V and 0 bases for J; bases not matched to a gene: 11. CDR3 sequence reads: CASSAPDGTALNTEAFF. CDR3 DNA: TGTGCCAGCAGCGCACCAGACGGGACAGCCCTGAACACTGAAGCTTTCTTT.

This clonotype was found many times. The chain uses TRBV6-5 and TRBJ1-2; no clear D gene. The CDR3 consists of 13 residues. Germline V CDR1 and CDR2: MNHEY, SVGAGI. The germline V and J ends were trimmed by 0 bases and 5 bases, with 7 bases remaining between them. The CDR3 nucleotides are TGTGCCAGCAGTTACTCGAATAAATATGGCTACACCTTC. Its protein product is CASSYSNKYGYTF.

This clonotype was counted between two and nine times. The chain is built from TRBV7-7 and TRBJ2-1, with D hard to call. Between the trimmed V and J ends, which lost 3 bases and 5 bases, there was a span of 11 bases. The germline gives CDR1 SSHAT, CDR2 FNYEAQ (reference sequence). The CDR3 is made up of 14 amino acids. The CDR3 DNA follows: TGTGCCAGCAGCTTCATCGGGCCCCACAATGAGCAGTTCTTC. It encodes CASSFIGPHNEQFF. The variable domain in full, with the rest retrieved from reference TRBV7-7 and TRBJ2-1, is GAGVSQSPRYKVTKRGQDVTLRCDPISSHATLYWYQQALGQGPEFLTYFNYEAQPDKSGLPSDRFSAERPEGSISTLTIQRTEQRDSAMYRCASSFIGPHNEQFFGPGTRLTVL.

Ten or more counts support this clonotype. The chain has TRBV12-3 or TRBV12-4 and TRBJ1-5; D remains unclear. V lost 6 bases and J lost 3, with 12 bases in between. This CDR3 contains 14 residues. Here the CDR3 DNA reads TGTGCCAGCAGCCTCGACGGTTACAATCAGCCCCAGCATTTT. Its protein product is CASSLDGYNQPQHF.

Many counts were recorded for this clonotype. This rearrangement joins TRBV4-1 to TRBJ2-6; D is perhaps TRBD1 (6 bases). Germline V gene lookup returns CDR1 MGHRA and CDR2 YSYEKL. The V gene lost 3 bases and the J gene lost 2 bases, with 11 bases spanning the gap. The CDR3 covers 16 residues. CDR3 sequence reads: CASSQEQGPGANVLTF. The CDR3 bases are TGCGCCAGCAGCCAGGAACAGGGACCTGGGGCCAACGTCCTGACTTTC.

This clonotype was seen ten or more times. V and J are TRBV2 and TRBJ2-7; tentatively, D is TRBD2 (5 bases). CDR3 length equals 12 residues. Deletions cut 3 bases from V and 3 bases from J, with 6 bases between. The germline V gene encodes CDR1 SNHLY and CDR2 FYNNEI. The CDR3: CASSDEGYEQYF. DNA of the CDR3: TGTGCCAGCAGTGATGAGGGCTACGAGCAGTACTTC.

In this sample, this clonotype turned up a few times. The chain joins TRBV7-8 to TRBJ1-2; D possibly corresponds to TRBD1 (6 bases). The V and J ends lost 5 bases and 1 base respectively, with 14 bases between them. Looked up from germline, CDR1 is SGHVS and CDR2 is FQNEAQ. This CDR3 has 15 amino acids. CDR3 sequence (DNA): TGTGCCAGCAGCATCTCCGGGACATTTAACTATGGCTACACCTTC. This translates into CASSISGTFNYGYTF.

The chain employs TRBV6-5 and TRBJ2-1, with 10 bases fitting TRBD2. With 6 bases clipped from V and 5 bases from J, the junction kept 10 bases outside the gene matches. The CDR3 is 16 amino acids. CDR1 MNHEY and CDR2 SVGAGI come from the germline V gene. CDR3 nucleotides: TGTGCCAGCAGGAATCTAGCGGGAGATAGGAACAATGAGCAGTTCTTC. It specifies CASRNLAGDRNNEQFF.

This sequence joins TRBV3-1 and TRBJ1-1; D gene uncertain. Trimming took off 1 base at V and 7 bases at J, with 10 bases between the two ends. CDR1 LGHDT and CDR2 YNNKEL come from the germline V gene (reference sequence). The CDR3 has 13 residues. This CDR3 reads CASSQAGHFEAFF. The CDR3 bases are TGTGCCAGCAGCCAAGCCGGCCACTTTGAAGCTTTCTTT.

The CDR3 sequence: CASSRDRGVIGQYF. The CDR3 nucleotides read TGTGCCAGCAGCAGGGACAGGGGAGTGATAGGGCAGTACTTC. This chain joins TRBV6-5 and TRBJ2-7, with TRBD1 identical over 10 bases. There are 14 residues in the CDR3. Germline CDR1 reads MNHEY; CDR2 reads SVGAGI. V lost 6 bases to trimming and J lost 9 bases; unmatched junction nucleotides: 11.

This clonotype was counted a few times. V is TRBV28 and J is TRBJ2-1; 10 bases match TRBD2. Germline-derived CDR1 and CDR2 are MDHEN and SYDVKM. The CDR3 covers 17 residues. J was trimmed by 1 base and V by 5 bases; bases with no gene match: 8. The CDR3 bases are TGTGCCAGCAGTCCCTCCTCGGGACTAGCGTCCTACAATGAGCAGTTCTTC. Residues: CASSPSSGLASYNEQFF.

This clonotype appeared many times. The chain uses TRBV7-6 and TRBJ2-1; 9 bases agree with TRBD2. Germline V gene lookup returns CDR1 SGHVS and CDR2 FNYEAQ. The CDR3 consists of 16 residues. The V and J ends lost 5 bases and 5 bases, in that order; junction bases with no gene match: 10. CDR3 DNA sequence: TGTGCCAGCAGCGAGGGCAGTCTAGCGGGAAACAATGAGCAGTTCTTC. Protein sequence: CASSEGSLAGNNEQFF.

CDR3 sequence reads: CASSSDRGYGYTF. The DNA of the CDR3 is TGCGCCAGCAGCTCGGACAGGGGGTATGGCTACACCTTC. The chain has TRBV5-1 and TRBJ1-2, with 10 bases fitting TRBD1. The V and J ends lost 3 bases and 5 bases, in that order; junction bases with no gene match: 1. Germline V CDR1 and CDR2: SGHRS, YFSETQ. This CDR3 has 13 residues. The variable domain in full, with the rest retrieved from reference TRBV5-1 and TRBJ1-2, is KAGVTQTPRYLIKTRGQQVTLSCSPISGHRSVSWYQQTPGQGLQFLFEYFSETQRNKGNFPGRFSGRQFSNSRSEMNVSTLELGDSALYLCASSSDRGYGYTFGSGTRLTVV.

The J gene is TRBJ2-1, the V gene TRBV11-2, with no clear D. There are 15 residues in the CDR3. CDR1 is SGHAT and CDR2 is FQNNGV in the germline V gene. The V and J ends lost 5 bases and 6 bases respectively, with 17 bases between them. For the CDR3, the DNA is TGTGCCAGCAGCGGAGCGCCTGGGGATTCCAATGAGCAGTTCTTC. Its translation is CASSGAPGDSNEQFF.

This clonotype has just a few counts. V and J are TRBV7-3 and TRBJ2-2, with D hard to call. Trimming stripped 5 bases from V and 2 bases from J, with 18 bases between. This CDR3 is 17 amino acids long. Per the germline V gene, CDR1 is SGHTA and CDR2 is FQGTGA. In DNA form, the CDR3 reads TGTGCCAGCAGCCTATGGGTCTCGACTGCCAACACCGGGGAGCTGTTTTTT. It codes for CASSLWVSTANTGELFF.

This clonotype has only a few counts. V is TRBV28 and J is TRBJ2-3; possible D gene TRBD2, 7 bases. This CDR3 has 14 residues. The V and J ends lost 7 bases and 5 bases respectively, with 16 bases between them. From germline, CDR1 is MDHEN and CDR2 SYDVKM. CDR3 DNA sequence: TGTGCCAGCACCCTGGGGGGGGCCGTAGATACGCAGTATTTT. Amino acid sequence: CASTLGGAVDTQYF.

This clonotype was seen a few times. The chain joins TRBV5-5 to TRBJ2-1, with D tentatively TRBD1 (7 bases). Germline V CDR1 and CDR2: SGHKS, YYEKEE (reference sequence). This CDR3 spans 15 amino acids. Between the trimmed V and J ends, which lost 3 bases and 5 bases, there was a span of 15 bases. CDR3 bases: TGTGCCAGCAGCTCCCCAGGGGGGAGCAACAATGAGCAGTTCTTC. Its protein product is CASSSPGGSNNEQFF.

This clonotype has ten or more counts. The chain links TRBV18 to TRBJ1-5, with 11 bases identical to TRBD1. The length of the CDR3 is 16 residues. The trim removed 4 bases at V and 1 base at J, leaving 3 bases unmatched. Germline V gene lookup returns CDR1 KGHSH and CDR2 LQKENI. The CDR3 region has the DNA TGTGCCAGCTCACTCGGGACAGGGGGAAGCAATCAGCCCCAGCATTTT. Translation: CASSLGTGGSNQPQHF.

This clonotype has just a few counts. This chain connects TRBV6-6 to TRBJ1-4; the D gene is possibly TRBD1 (6 bases). Germline V gene lookup returns CDR1 MNHNY and CDR2 SVGAGI (reference sequence). The CDR3 spans 15 residues. The germline V and J ends were trimmed by 5 bases and 6 bases, with 16 bases remaining between them. The CDR3, as DNA: TGTGCCAGCAGTAGCCGGACAGCGGCAGATGAAAAACTGTTTTTT. Its protein product is CASSSRTAADEKLFF.